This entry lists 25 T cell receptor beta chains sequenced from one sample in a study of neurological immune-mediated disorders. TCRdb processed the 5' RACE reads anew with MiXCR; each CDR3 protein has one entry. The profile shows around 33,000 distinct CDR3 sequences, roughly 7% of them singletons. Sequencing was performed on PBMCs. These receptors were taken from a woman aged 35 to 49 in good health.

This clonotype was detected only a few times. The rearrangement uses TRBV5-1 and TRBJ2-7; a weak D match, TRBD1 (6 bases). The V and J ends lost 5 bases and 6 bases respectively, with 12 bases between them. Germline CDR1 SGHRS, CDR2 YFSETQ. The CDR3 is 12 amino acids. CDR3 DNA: TGCGCCAGCAGTTATATGACAGGCGAGCAGTACTTC. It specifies CASSYMTGEQYF.

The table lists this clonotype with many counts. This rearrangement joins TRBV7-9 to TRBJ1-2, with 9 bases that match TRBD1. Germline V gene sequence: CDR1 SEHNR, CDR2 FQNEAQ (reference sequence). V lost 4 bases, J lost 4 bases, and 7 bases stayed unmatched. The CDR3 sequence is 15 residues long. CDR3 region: CASSSGTGFAYGYTF. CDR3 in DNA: TGTGCCAGCAGCTCCGGGACAGGGTTTGCCTATGGCTACACCTTC.

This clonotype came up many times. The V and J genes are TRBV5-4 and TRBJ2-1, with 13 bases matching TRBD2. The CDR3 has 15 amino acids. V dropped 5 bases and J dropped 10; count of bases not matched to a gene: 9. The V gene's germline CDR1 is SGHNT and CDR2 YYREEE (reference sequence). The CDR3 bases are TGTGCCAGCAGTACCGGACTAGCGGGAGCTGGAGAGCAGTTCTTC. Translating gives CASSTGLAGAGEQFF.

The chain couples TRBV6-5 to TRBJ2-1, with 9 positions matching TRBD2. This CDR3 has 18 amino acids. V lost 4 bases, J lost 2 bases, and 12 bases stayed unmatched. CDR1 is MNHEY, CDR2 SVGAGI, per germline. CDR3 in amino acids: CASSLRNPSGVTYNEQFF. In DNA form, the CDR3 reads TGTGCCAGCAGTTTAAGGAATCCTAGCGGGGTTACCTACAATGAGCAGTTCTTC.

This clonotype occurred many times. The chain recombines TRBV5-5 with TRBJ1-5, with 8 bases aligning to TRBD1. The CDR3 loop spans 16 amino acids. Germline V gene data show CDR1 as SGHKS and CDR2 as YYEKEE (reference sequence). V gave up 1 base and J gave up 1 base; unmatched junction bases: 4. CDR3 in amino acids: CASSLQGAWSNQPQHF. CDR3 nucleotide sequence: TGTGCCAGCAGCTTGCAGGGGGCCTGGAGCAATCAGCCCCAGCATTTT.

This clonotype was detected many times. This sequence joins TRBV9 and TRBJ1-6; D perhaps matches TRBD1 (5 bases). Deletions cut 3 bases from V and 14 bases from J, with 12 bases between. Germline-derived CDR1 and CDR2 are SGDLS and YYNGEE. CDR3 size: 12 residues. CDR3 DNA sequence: TGTGCCAGCAGCGCTTATGGGGGGGCCCTCCACTTT. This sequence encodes CASSAYGGALHF.

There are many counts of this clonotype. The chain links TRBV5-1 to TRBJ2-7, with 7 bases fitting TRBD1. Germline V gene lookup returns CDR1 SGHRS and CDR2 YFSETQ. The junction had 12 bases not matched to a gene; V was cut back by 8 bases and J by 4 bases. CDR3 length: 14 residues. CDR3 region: CASYPGTVFYEQYV. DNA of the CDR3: TGCGCCAGTTACCCCGGGACAGTTTTTTACGAGCAGTACGTC.

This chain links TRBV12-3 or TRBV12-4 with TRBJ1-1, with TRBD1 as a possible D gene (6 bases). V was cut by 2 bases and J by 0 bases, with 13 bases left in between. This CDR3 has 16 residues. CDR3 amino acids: CASSLTGSHMNTEAFF. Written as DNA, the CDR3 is TGTGCCAGCAGTTTAACAGGGAGTCACATGAACACTGAAGCTTTCTTT.

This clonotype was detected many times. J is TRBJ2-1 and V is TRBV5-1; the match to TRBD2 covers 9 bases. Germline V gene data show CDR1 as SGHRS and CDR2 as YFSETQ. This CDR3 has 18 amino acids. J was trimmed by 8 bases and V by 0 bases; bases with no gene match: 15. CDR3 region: CASSLVTASGIISDEQFF. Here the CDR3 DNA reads TGCGCCAGCAGCTTGGTTACGGCTAGCGGGATTATTAGCGATGAGCAGTTCTTC.

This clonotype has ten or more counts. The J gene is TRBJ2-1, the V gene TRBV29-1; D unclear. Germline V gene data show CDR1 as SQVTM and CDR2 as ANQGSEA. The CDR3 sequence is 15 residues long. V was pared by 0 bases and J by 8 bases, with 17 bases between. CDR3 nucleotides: TGCAGCGTTGAAGAGGGTATCGTTGAGGTTGATGAGCAGTTCTTC. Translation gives CSVEEGIVEVDEQFF.

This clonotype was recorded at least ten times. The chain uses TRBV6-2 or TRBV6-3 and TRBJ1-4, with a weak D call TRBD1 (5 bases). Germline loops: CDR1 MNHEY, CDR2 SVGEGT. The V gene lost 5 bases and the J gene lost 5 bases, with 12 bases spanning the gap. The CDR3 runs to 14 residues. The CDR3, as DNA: TGTGCCAGCAGTCCCGGAGGGGAGAATGAAAAACTGTTTTTT. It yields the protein CASSPGGENEKLFF.

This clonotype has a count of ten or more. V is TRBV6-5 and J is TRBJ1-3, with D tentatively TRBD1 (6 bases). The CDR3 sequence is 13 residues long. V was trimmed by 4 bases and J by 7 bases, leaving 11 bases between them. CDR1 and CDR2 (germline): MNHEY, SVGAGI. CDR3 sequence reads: CASSLLGANTIYF. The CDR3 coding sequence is TGTGCCAGCAGTTTGCTGGGGGCGAACACCATATATTTT.

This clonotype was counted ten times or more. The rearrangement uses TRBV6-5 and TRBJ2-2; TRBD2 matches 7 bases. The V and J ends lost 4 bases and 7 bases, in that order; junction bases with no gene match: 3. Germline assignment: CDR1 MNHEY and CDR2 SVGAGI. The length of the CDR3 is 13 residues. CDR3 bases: TGTGCCAGCAGTTCCCGGACTAGCGGGGAGCTGTTTTTT. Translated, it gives CASSSRTSGELFF.

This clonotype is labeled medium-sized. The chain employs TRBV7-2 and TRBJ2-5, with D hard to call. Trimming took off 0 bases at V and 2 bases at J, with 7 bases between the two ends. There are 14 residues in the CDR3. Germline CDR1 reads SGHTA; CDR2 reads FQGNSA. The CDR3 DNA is TGTGCCAGCAGCTTAGCGGGTCAGCAAGAGACCCAGTACTTC. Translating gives CASSLAGQQETQYF.

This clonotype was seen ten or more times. DNA for the CDR3: TGTGCCAGCAGCCTCAGGGGGCGAGGAACTAATGAAAAACTGTTTTTT. Protein product: CASSLRGRGTNEKLFF. V gene TRBV3-1 combines with J gene TRBJ1-4; 8 bases agree with TRBD1. Trimming cost V 4 bases and J 1 base; bases outside gene matches: 5. This CDR3 has 16 amino acids. The V gene's germline CDR1 is LGHDT and CDR2 YNNKEL (reference sequence).

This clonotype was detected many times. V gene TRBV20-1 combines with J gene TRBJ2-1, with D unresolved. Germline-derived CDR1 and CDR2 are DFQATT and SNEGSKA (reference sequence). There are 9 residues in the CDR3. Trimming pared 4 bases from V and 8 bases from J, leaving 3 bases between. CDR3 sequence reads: CSATYEQFF. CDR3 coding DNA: TGCAGTGCTACCTATGAGCAGTTCTTC.

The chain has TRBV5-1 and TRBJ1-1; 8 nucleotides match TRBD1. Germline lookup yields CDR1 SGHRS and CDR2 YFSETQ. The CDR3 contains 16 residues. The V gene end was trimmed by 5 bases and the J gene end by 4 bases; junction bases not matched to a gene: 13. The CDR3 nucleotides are TGCGCCAGCAGTCTGGACGCAGGGGGCGCGGGCACTGAAGCTTTCTTT. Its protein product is CASSLDAGGAGTEAFF.

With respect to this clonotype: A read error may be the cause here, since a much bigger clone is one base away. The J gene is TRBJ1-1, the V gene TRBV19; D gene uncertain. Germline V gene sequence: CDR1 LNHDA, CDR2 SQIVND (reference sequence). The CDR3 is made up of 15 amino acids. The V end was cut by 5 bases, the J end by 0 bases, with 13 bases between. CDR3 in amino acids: CASSPRDKVNTEAFF. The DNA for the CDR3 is TGTGCCAGTAGTCCGAGGGATAAGGTGAACACTGAAGCTTTCTTT. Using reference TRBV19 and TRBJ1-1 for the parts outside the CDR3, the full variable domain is DGGITQSPKYLFRKEGQNVTLSCEQNLNHDAMYWYRQDPGQGLRLIYYSQIVNDFQKGDIAEGYSVSREKKESFPLTVTSAQKNPTAFYLCASSPRDKVNTEAFFGQGTRLTVV.

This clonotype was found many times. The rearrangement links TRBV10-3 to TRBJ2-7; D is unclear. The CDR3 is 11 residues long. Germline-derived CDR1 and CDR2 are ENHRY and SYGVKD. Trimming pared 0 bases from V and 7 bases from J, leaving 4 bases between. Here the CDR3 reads CAISESGEQYF. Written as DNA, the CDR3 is TGTGCCATCAGTGAGTCCGGTGAGCAGTACTTC.

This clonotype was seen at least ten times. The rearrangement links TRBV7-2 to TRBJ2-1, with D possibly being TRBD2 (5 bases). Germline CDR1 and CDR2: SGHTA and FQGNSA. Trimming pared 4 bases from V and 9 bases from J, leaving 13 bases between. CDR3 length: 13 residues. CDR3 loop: CASSSVVGSEQFF. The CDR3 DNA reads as TGTGCCAGCAGCTCTGTCGTGGGGAGTGAGCAGTTCTTC. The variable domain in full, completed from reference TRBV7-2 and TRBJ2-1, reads GAGVSQSPSNKVTEKGKDVELRCDPISGHTALYWYRQSLGQGLEFLIYFQGNSAPDKSGLPSDRFSAERTGGSVSTLTIQRTQQEDSAVYLCASSSVVGSEQFFGPGTRLTVL.

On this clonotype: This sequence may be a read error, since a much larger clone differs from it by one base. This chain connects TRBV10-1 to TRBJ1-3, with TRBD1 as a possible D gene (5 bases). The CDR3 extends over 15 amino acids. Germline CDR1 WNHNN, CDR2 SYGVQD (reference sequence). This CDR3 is CASSESGASGNNIYF. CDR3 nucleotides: TGCGCCAGCAGTGAGTCCGGGGCTTCAGGAAACAACATATATTTT.

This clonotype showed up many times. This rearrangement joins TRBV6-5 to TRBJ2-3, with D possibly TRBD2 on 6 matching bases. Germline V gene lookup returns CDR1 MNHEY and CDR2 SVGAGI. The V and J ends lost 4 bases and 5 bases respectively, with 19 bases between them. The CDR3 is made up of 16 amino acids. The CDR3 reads CASSWARKVAEDTQYF. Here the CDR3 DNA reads TGTGCCAGCAGTTGGGCCCGGAAGGTAGCGGAAGATACGCAGTATTTT.

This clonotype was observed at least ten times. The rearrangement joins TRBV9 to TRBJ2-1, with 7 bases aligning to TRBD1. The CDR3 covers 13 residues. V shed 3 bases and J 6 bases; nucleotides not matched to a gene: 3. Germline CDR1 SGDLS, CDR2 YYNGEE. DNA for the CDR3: TGTGCCAGCAGCGGGGGGACAGCCAATGAGCAGTTCTTC. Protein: CASSGGTANEQFF.

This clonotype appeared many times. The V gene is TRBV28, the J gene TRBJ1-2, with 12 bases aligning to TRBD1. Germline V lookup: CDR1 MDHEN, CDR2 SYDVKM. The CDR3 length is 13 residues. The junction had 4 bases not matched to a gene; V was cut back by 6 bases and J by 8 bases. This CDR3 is CASRGQGAYGYTF. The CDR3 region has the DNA TGTGCCAGCAGGGGACAGGGGGCTTACGGCTACACCTTC.

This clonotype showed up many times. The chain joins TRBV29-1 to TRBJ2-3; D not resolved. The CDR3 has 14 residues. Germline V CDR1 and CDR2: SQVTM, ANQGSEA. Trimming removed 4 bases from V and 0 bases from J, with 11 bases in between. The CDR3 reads CSVGLGPSTDTQYF. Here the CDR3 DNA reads TGCAGCGTTGGCCTAGGGCCTAGCACAGATACGCAGTATTTT.